Listed below are T cell receptor beta chains from one sample, sequenced in a study of cytomegalovirus exposure and HLA in healthy donors. Using immunoSEQ multiplex PCR, the repertoire was profiled, and TCRdb retains in-frame clones only, with some absent. Altogether more than 85,000 clones are present, around 80% being singletons, with the ten largest covering 5% to 7.5%. Sequenced sample: PBMCs. The source is a man aged 25 to 45 in good health and CMV-seropositive. Each CDR3 is given with its conserved first and last residue. D genes are given only for firm matches. Some rows have no size entry. The others give once, few or many, or a class for an expanded clone.

V gene	D gene	clone size	J gene	CDR3 protein	CDR3 DNA
TRBV2	.	few	TRBJ1-4	CASSDPQRGFGEKLFF	TGTGCCAGCAGTGACCCCCAGAGGGGGTTTGGGGAAAAACTGTTTTTT
TRBV4-2	.	few	TRBJ2-6	CASSHGTKSSGANVLTF	TGTGCCAGCAGCCATGGGACAAAAAGCTCTGGGGCCAACGTCCTGACTTTC
TRBV19	TRBD1	.	TRBJ1-3	CASSVGQGATGNTIYF	TGTGCCAGTAGTGTTGGACAGGGGGCGACTGGAAACACCATATATTTT
TRBV10-3	.	.	TRBJ2-7	CAISGQRLDYEQYF	TGTGCCATCAGCGGACAGAGACTTGACTACGAGCAGTACTTC
TRBV6-6	.	.	TRBJ2-3	CASSPGGTDTQYF	TGTGCCAGCAGTCCCGGGGGCACAGATACGCAGTATTTT
TRBV7-9	.	.	TRBJ2-6	CASSSGTRSGANVLTF	TGTGCCAGCAGCTCAGGGACTCGCTCTGGGGCCAACGTCCTGACTTTC
TRBV2	.	.	TRBJ1-1	CASVLTGGEAFF	TGTGCCAGCGTCTTGACGGGGGGTGAAGCTTTCTTT
TRBV2	.	.	TRBJ1-2	CASSLVQRGYTF	TGTGCCAGCAGTCTAGTGCAGCGAGGCTACACCTTC
TRBV5-1	TRBD1	.	TRBJ1-6	CASSLTAGQGISYNSPLHF	TGCGCCAGCAGCTTGACCGCGGGACAGGGGATTTCCTATAATTCACCCCTCCACTTT
TRBV13	TRBD1	.	TRBJ1-2	CASSPTRGQGNYGYTF	TGTGCCAGCAGCCCAACCCGGGGACAGGGCAACTATGGCTACACCTTC
TRBV5-6	.	.	TRBJ2-7	CASRTRGFRNEQYF	TGTGCCAGCAGGACCCGGGGGTTCCGGAACGAGCAGTACTTC
TRBV5-6	.	.	TRBJ2-5	CASSLGHSETEETQYF	TGTGCCAGCAGCCTGGGGCATAGTGAGACAGAAGAGACCCAGTACTTC
TRBV27	.	few	TRBJ1-5	CASSLTRQSAQHF	TGTGCCAGCAGTTTAACGCGGCAATCGGCCCAGCATTTT
TRBV5-6	TRBD2	.	TRBJ2-5	CASSPGLAGGMYQETQYF	TGTGCCAGCAGCCCGGGACTAGCGGGGGGGATGTACCAAGAGACCCAGTACTTC
TRBV10-3	.	.	TRBJ1-1	CAIRPGSNTEAFF	TGTGCCATCAGACCGGGGAGTAACACTGAAGCTTTCTTT
TRBV30	TRBD1	.	TRBJ2-5	CAWSVSWTGVTRETQYF	TGTGCCTGGAGTGTTTCCTGGACAGGGGTTACCAGGGAGACCCAGTACTTC
TRBV14	.	.	TRBJ2-7	CASSQGWEYEQYF	TGTGCCAGCAGCCAAGGATGGGAGTACGAGCAGTACTTC
TRBV6-6	.	once	TRBJ1-4	CASGRDYSNEKLFF	TGTGCCAGCGGCAGGGATTATTCTAATGAAAAACTGTTTTTT
TRBV6-1	.	few	TRBJ1-2	CASSTGYYGYTF	TGTGCCAGCAGTACAGGATACTATGGCTACACCTTC
TRBV19	.	few	TRBJ1-3	CASGPGGGNTIYF	TGTGCCAGTGGGCCTGGCGGGGGAAACACCATATATTTT
TRBV2	TRBD2	.	TRBJ2-1	CASSEVAGGQYNEQFF	TGTGCCAGCAGTGAAGTGGCGGGGGGCCAATACAATGAGCAGTTCTTC
TRBV5-1	.	.	TRBJ2-3	CASSLDQDTQYF	TGCGCCAGCAGCTTGGATCAAGATACGCAGTATTTT
TRBV5-1	.	.	TRBJ1-2	CASSFVSDSDYGYTF	TGCGCCAGCAGCTTCGTTTCTGACTCTGACTATGGCTACACCTTC
TRBV2	.	.	TRBJ2-1	CASSDERTAYNEQFF	TGTGCCAGCAGTGACGAAAGGACTGCCTACAATGAGCAGTTCTTC
TRBV19	TRBD1	.	TRBJ2-7	CARRDRGVPEQYF	TGTGCCAGGCGGGACAGGGGAGTCCCAGAGCAGTACTTC
TRBV19	.	.	TRBJ2-3	CASTDDGDTGDTQYF	TGTGCCAGTACCGATGACGGGGACACGGGAGATACGCAGTATTTT
TRBV7-9	.	.	TRBJ2-7	CASSLAEGAHSNEQYF	TGTGCCAGCAGCTTAGCGGAGGGGGCGCATTCTAACGAGCAGTACTTC
TRBV5-1	TRBD1	once	TRBJ2-7	CASSLTPGQSYEQYF	TGCGCCAGCAGCTTGACCCCGGGACAGTCCTACGAGCAGTACTTC
TRBV29-1	TRBD1	.	TRBJ1-1	CSVTDRGGTEAFF	TGCAGCGTCACGGACAGGGGGGGCACTGAAGCTTTCTTT
TRBV25-1	.	once	TRBJ2-7	CASSARKSSYEQYF	TGTGCCAGCAGTGCGCGCAAAAGCTCCTACGAGCAGTACTTC
TRBV5-6	.	few	TRBJ2-3	CASSYGETDTQYF	TGTGCCAGCAGCTACGGGGAGACAGATACGCAGTATTTT
TRBV30	TRBD2	.	TRBJ2-2	CAWSLGTKWGTGELFF	TGTGCCTGGAGTCTCGGGACTAAGTGGGGCACCGGGGAGCTGTTTTTT
TRBV6-5	TRBD2	few	TRBJ2-5	CASSSGTKETQYF	TGTGCCAGCAGTAGCGGGACCAAAGAGACCCAGTACTTC
TRBV11-2	.	once	TRBJ2-1	CASSSLRTRQGWHEQFF	TGTGCCAGCAGCTCGCTAAGGACGAGGCAGGGATGGCATGAGCAGTTCTTC
TRBV10-3	TRBD1	.	TRBJ1-5	CAISGGQVNQPQHF	TGTGCCATCAGTGGGGGACAGGTCAATCAGCCCCAGCATTTT
TRBV7-9	TRBD2	.	TRBJ2-3	CASSSERGGRGTDTQYF	TGTGCCAGCAGCTCCGAGCGGGGGGGCCGGGGGACAGATACGCAGTATTTT
TRBV14	.	.	TRBJ1-2	CASSQDLYQGGYTF	TGTGCCAGCAGCCAAGACCTTTACCAGGGGGGCTACACCTTC
TRBV7-8	TRBD1	.	TRBJ1-1	CASRGPGTGMNTEAFF	TGTGCCAGCAGGGGACCCGGGACAGGGATGAACACTGAAGCTTTCTTT
TRBV5-1	TRBD1	.	TRBJ2-3	CASSSGTGTDTQYF	TGCGCCAGCAGCTCCGGGACAGGGACTGATACGCAGTATTTT
TRBV19	.	.	TRBJ1-2	CASKLGRLNYGYTF	TGTGCCAGTAAACTAGGACGGCTTAACTATGGCTACACCTTC
TRBV6-5	.	few	TRBJ1-3	CASSYLGHDGNTIYF	TGTGCCAGCAGTTACCTGGGACATGATGGAAACACCATATATTTT
TRBV7-9	.	.	TRBJ2-1	CASSVYGGITYNEQFF	TGTGCCAGCAGCGTTTACGGCGGGATTACATACAATGAGCAGTTCTTC
TRBV10-3	TRBD1	.	TRBJ2-4	CAISESTGLGKNIQYF	TGTGCCATCAGTGAGTCGACAGGGTTGGGCAAAAACATTCAGTACTTC
TRBV19	TRBD1	.	TRBJ1-2	CASSIDRVRYGYTF	TGTGCCAGTAGTATCGACAGGGTTCGCTATGGCTACACCTTC
TRBV11-3	TRBD1	.	TRBJ2-7	CASSLEKGQGPSNSYEQYF	TGTGCCAGCAGCTTAGAGAAAGGACAGGGCCCCTCAAATTCCTACGAGCAGTACTTC
TRBV11-3	.	.	TRBJ1-1	CASSLIGSRTEAFF	TGTGCCAGCAGCTTAATCGGTAGCAGAACTGAAGCTTTCTTT